A selection of T cell receptor beta chains follows, all from one sample in a study of identical twins. MiXCR, applied by TCRdb to the 5' RACE reads, yields one record per CDR3 protein. The table includes approximately 220,000 distinct CDR3 sequences, roughly a tenth detected once. The sequencing input was memory (CD45RO+) T cells sorted from blood. These receptor sequences come from a woman under 30 in good health. CDR3s include the opening cysteine and the closing phenylalanine or tryptophan. A D gene is named only where the DNA matches it firmly. Part of the rows lack a size; the others show once, few, many or a class for expanded clones.

clone size	J gene	D gene	V gene	CDR3 DNA	CDR3 protein
few	TRBJ2-1	.	TRBV6-4	TGTGCCAGCAGTGACTCGGGGGGAGACCCCTACAATGAGCAGTTCTTC	CASSDSGGDPYNEQFF
few	TRBJ2-7	.	TRBV6-2/TRBV6-3	TGTGCCAGCAGTTACTTCGGGTACGAGCAGTACTTC	CASSYFGYEQYF
.	TRBJ1-1	.	TRBV20-1	TGCAGTGCTAGAGAGGGAGGGGCTTTCTTT	CSAREGGAFF
.	TRBJ2-7	TRBD2	TRBV4-2	TGTGCCAGCAGCCAGGCTTTTACTAGCGGGAGCGTCTACGAGCAGTACTTC	CASSQAFTSGSVYEQYF
many	TRBJ2-5	.	TRBV12-3/TRBV12-4	TGTGCCAGCAGCTTCGGACAGAAAGAGACCCAGTACTTC	CASSFGQKETQYF
.	TRBJ2-1	.	TRBV3-1	TGTGCCAGCAGCCAAGGGGGGTGGGAGCAGTTCTTC	CASSQGGWEQFF
few	TRBJ2-1	.	TRBV14	TGTGCCAGCAGCCCGTTCATCGGAGGAGGCAATGAGCAGTTCTTC	CASSPFIGGGNEQFF
many	TRBJ2-2	TRBD1	TRBV13	TGTGCCAGCAGAACAGGGGAGCACACCGGGGAGCTGTTTTTT	CASRTGEHTGELFF
.	TRBJ2-4	.	TRBV20-1	TGCAGTGCTAGAGATAAGGGGCGCTCAGCCAAAAACATTCAGTACTTC	CSARDKGRSAKNIQYF
.	TRBJ2-5	TRBD1	TRBV4-3	TGCGCCAGCAGCCAAGTTCCACCGACAGGGGAGACCCAGTACTTC	CASSQVPPTGETQYF
many	TRBJ1-1	.	TRBV12-3/TRBV12-4	TGTGCCAGCAGTTTAGGGGGGGTGAACACTGAAGCTTTCTTT	CASSLGGVNTEAFF
.	TRBJ2-3	.	TRBV5-1	TGCGCCAGCAGCTTGATCCCAGCCAACACAGATACGCAGTATTTT	CASSLIPANTDTQYF
few	TRBJ1-5	.	TRBV7-2	TGTGCCAGCAGCTTAGGACCGGGGCCCCAGCATTTT	CASSLGPGPQHF
.	TRBJ2-1	TRBD2	TRBV6-5	TGTGCCAGCAGCAAGACTAGCGGGGTACAGTTCTTC	CASSKTSGVQFF
few	TRBJ1-4	TRBD1	TRBV20-1	TGCAGCGCTTGGCAGGGGGGAGAAAAACTGTTTTTT	CSAWQGGEKLFF
.	TRBJ1-1	TRBD1	TRBV20-1	TGCAGTGCTGGGGGACAGGGAGCGCGTCGGGCTTTCTTT	CSAGGQGARRAFF
few	TRBJ1-1	.	TRBV11-2	TGTGCCAGCAGCTTAGGAACAGGGTTGAACACTGAAGCTTTCTTT	CASSLGTGLNTEAFF
.	TRBJ1-2	.	TRBV6-2/TRBV6-3	TGTGCCAGCGCCCAGACGGCGCCCTATGGCTACACCTTC	CASAQTAPYGYTF
.	TRBJ2-3	TRBD1	TRBV6-5	TGTGCCAGCAGTTACTCGGGACAGGGGTGGATGCAGTATTTT	CASSYSGQGWMQYF
.	TRBJ1-2	.	TRBV3-1	TGTGCCAGCAGCCAAACCGGGACACAAGTCTATGGCTACACCTTC	CASSQTGTQVYGYTF
.	TRBJ2-1	.	TRBV14	TGTGCCAGCAGCTGGACTAGGGGGAGTGAGCAGTTCTTC	CASSWTRGSEQFF
many	TRBJ2-2	.	TRBV20-1	TGCAGTGCTAGACTGGGGACTCGTGAACAATCAGGGGAGCTGTTTTTT	CSARLGTREQSGELFF
few	TRBJ1-3	TRBD1	TRBV16	TGTGCCAGCAGCCCTCGGACAGGGGGCCGCTCTGGAAACACCATATATTTT	CASSPRTGGRSGNTIYF
.	TRBJ1-1	.	TRBV20-1	TGCAGTGCTAGAGTAAGCAGGAACACTGAAGCTTTCTTT	CSARVSRNTEAFF
many	TRBJ1-1	TRBD1	TRBV20-1	TGCAGTGCTAGAGATCCCGGACAGGGGGCGGCTGAAGCTTTCTTT	CSARDPGQGAAEAFF
.	TRBJ2-5	.	TRBV6-6	TGTGCCAGCAGTTATGAGTTAGAGACCCAGTACTTC	CASSYELETQYF
many	TRBJ1-2	.	TRBV20-1	TGCAGTGCTAGCTTGTTACACTCAAGCTATGGCTACACCTTC	CSASLLHSSYGYTF
.	TRBJ2-7	.	TRBV5-1	TGCGCCAGCAGCCTCCGGGACCCACACTACGAGCAGTACTTC	CASSLRDPHYEQYF
many	TRBJ2-3	.	TRBV5-8	TGTGCCAGCAGCTCCCGGGGTTCTCGCACAGATACGCAGTATTTT	CASSSRGSRTDTQYF
.	TRBJ2-1	TRBD1	TRBV5-1	TGCGCCAGCAGCTGGCAACAGGGGTTTGATGAGCAGTTCTTC	CASSWQQGFDEQFF
.	TRBJ2-7	.	TRBV5-1	TGCGCCAGCAGCTCTGGGAGCGACGAGCAGTACTTC	CASSSGSDEQYF
.	TRBJ2-2	.	TRBV20-1	TGCAGTGCGCAACTGGACACTAACACCGGGGAGCTGTTTTTT	CSAQLDTNTGELFF
.	TRBJ2-3	.	TRBV5-8	TGTGCCAGCAGACTCAGGGGCACAGATACGCAGTATTTT	CASRLRGTDTQYF
few	TRBJ2-2	TRBD1	TRBV24-1	TGTGCCACCAGTGATTCCGGACAGGGGAAGAGGGGGGAGCTGTTTTTT	CATSDSGQGKRGELFF
few	TRBJ2-3	TRBD2	TRBV7-9	TGTGCCAGCAGTTGGGGACTAGCGGTTACGGATACGCAGTATTTT	CASSWGLAVTDTQYF
.	TRBJ1-5	TRBD1	TRBV2	TGTGCCTTCAGTAAAGAATCCGGGACAGTTTATAGCAATCAGCCCCAGCATTTT	CAFSKESGTVYSNQPQHF
many	TRBJ2-7	TRBD1	TRBV4-2	TGTGCCAGCAGCACCTCCACATCGACAGGGCTAAACGAGCAGTACTTC	CASSTSTSTGLNEQYF
few	TRBJ1-2	.	TRBV5-6	TGTGCCAGCAGCTCCCGCGGGGCTGGGGGCTACACCTTC	CASSSRGAGGYTF
few	TRBJ1-3	.	TRBV15	TGTGCCACCAGCATCCGGCCCGAAGTTGCTGGAAACACCATATATTTT	CATSIRPEVAGNTIYF
few	TRBJ2-1	.	TRBV10-2	TGCGCCAGCGGGCTTCGGTGGAATGAGCAGTTCTTC	CASGLRWNEQFF
many	TRBJ1-5	TRBD1	TRBV3-1	TGTGCCAGCAGCCAGGGGACAGGGACAGTGGAGCCCCAGCATTTT	CASSQGTGTVEPQHF
few	TRBJ2-3	.	TRBV7-2	TGTGCCAGCAGCCCCGACAGGAATACGCAGTATTTT	CASSPDRNTQYF
many	TRBJ2-4	.	TRBV20-1	TGCAGTGCTACCCCAGGGGCTAACATTCAGTACTTC	CSATPGANIQYF
.	TRBJ2-2	TRBD2	TRBV4-3	TGCGCCAGCAGTCTTTTGTTGGGACTAGCGGGAGGGCGGGTCACCGGGGAGCTGTTTTTT	CASSLLLGLAGGRVTGELFF
many	TRBJ1-1	.	TRBV29-1	TGCAGCTCCAGACAAATGAACACTGAAGCTTTCTTT	CSSRQMNTEAFF